Detailed here is one TCR beta chain. Its matching antigen is unknown. Investigators made cDNA in eight separate reactions per sample. Following a re-call of the 5' RACE reads, TCRdb has one entry per CDR3 protein and lacks DNA. The listing contains approximately 150,000 distinct CDR3 sequences. These data are taken from a study of monozygotic twins with inflammatory bowel disease. General study results and limits: IBD patients share fewer clonotypes with other people than healthy twins do, especially with disease activity. Healthy co-twins had higher TCRbeta inverse Simpson diversity than their IBD twins.

Germline lookup yields CDR1 MDHEN and CDR2 SYDVKM. CDR3 length: 17 residues. This sequence was found in a human donor with ulcerative colitis or Crohn's disease, or a healthy co-twin of an affected twin (not recorded which). The source material was blood. V and J are TRBV28 and TRBJ2-2; TCRdb's D gene call, TRBD1, goes unchecked for lack of DNA. CDR3 sequence: CASSLADRGARAGELFF.